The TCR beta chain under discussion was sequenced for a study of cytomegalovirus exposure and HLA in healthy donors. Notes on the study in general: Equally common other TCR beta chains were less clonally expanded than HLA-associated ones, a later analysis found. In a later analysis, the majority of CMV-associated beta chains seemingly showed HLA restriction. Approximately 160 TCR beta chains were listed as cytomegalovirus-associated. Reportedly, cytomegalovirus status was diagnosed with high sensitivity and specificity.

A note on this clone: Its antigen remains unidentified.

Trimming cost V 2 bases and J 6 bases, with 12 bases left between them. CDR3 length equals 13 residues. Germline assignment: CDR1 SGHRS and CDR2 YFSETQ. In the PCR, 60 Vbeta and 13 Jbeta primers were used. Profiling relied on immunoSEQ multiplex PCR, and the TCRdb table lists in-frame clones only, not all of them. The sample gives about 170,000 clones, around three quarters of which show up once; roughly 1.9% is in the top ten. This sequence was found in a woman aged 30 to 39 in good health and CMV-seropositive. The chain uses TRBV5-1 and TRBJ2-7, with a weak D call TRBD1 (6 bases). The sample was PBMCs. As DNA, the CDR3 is TGCGCCAGCAGCTTCGACCTGGGGGCCGAGCAGTACTTC. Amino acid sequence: CASSFDLGAEQYF.